The 9 T cell receptor beta chains in this list originate from one sample, sequenced in a study of cytomegalovirus exposure and HLA in healthy donors (dated by TCRdb to about 2017). Library prep was done by the immunoSEQ multiplex PCR assay. The multiplex PCR relied on a mix of 60 forward primers for TCR Vbeta segments and 13 reverse primers for TCR Jbeta segments. Imported from immuneACCESS, the table was reduced by TCRdb to in-frame sequences with V and J called. These copies leave out some clones; in studies compared against another copy, an unresolved V gene accounts for under half, and the cause of the remainder is not known. Here the sample has 95,000 to 130,000 clones; about four fifths occur a single time. The top ten hold about 1.6% of the sample. The material sequenced was PBMCs. These receptors were collected from a woman aged 18-30 years in good health and CMV-seronegative.

The gene calls are TRBV14 and TRBJ2-1; TRBD2 aligns across 12 bases. Germline CDR1 is SGHDN and CDR2 is FVKESK. After removal of 4 bases from V and 8 bases from J, the junction contained 6 bases not matched to a gene. The CDR3 length is 15 residues. CDR3 residues: CASSRGLAGFYEQFF. CDR3 DNA: TGTGCCAGCAGCCGAGGACTAGCGGGGTTCTATGAGCAGTTCTTC. The whole variable domain, filled in from reference TRBV14 and TRBJ2-1, reads EAGVTQFPSHSVIEKGQTVTLRCDPISGHDNLYWYRRVMGKEIKFLLHFVKESKQDESGMPNNRFLAERTGGTYSTLKVQPAELEDSGVYFCASSRGLAGFYEQFFGPGTRLTVL.

The gene calls are TRBV13 and TRBJ1-2, with 11 bases that match TRBD1. Per the germline V gene, CDR1 is PRHDT and CDR2 is FYEKMQ (reference sequence). V lost 5 bases and J lost 3; bases outside the gene matches: 14. CDR3 size: 18 residues. The CDR3 loop is CASSPSPGQGALHYGYTF. The DNA of the CDR3 is TGTGCCAGCAGCCCTAGCCCCGGACAGGGGGCGCTTCACTATGGCTACACCTTC.

This clone has a handful of counts. The chain recombines TRBV5-1 with TRBJ2-7; TRBD2 agrees at 7 bases. Germline values: CDR1 SGHRS, CDR2 YFSETQ. This CDR3 region has 17 residues. V gave up 0 bases and J gave up 2 bases; unmatched junction bases: 11. CDR3 sequence (DNA): TGCGCCAGCAGCTTGGAGTCAGGGAGGGGTCGGGCCTACGAGCAGTACTTC. It yields the protein CASSLESGRGRAYEQYF.

V and J are TRBV7-9 and TRBJ2-5, with D tentatively TRBD1 (5 bases). Per germline, CDR1 SEHNR and CDR2 FQNEAQ (reference sequence). The CDR3 runs to 13 residues. The V end was cut by 3 bases, the J end by 2 bases, with 7 bases between. Here the CDR3 reads CASSLTEQETQYF. CDR3 nucleotide sequence: TGTGCCAGCAGCTTGACAGAACAAGAGACCCAGTACTTC.

The chain employs TRBV7-3 and TRBJ1-6; no reliable D call. Germline CDR1 reads SGHTA; CDR2 reads FQGTGA. The CDR3 is 14 amino acids. Trimming took 3 bases from V and 6 from J, leaving 9 bases between them. The CDR3 here is CASSFNSLNSPLHF. CDR3 DNA sequence: TGTGCCAGCAGCTTCAACAGCCTTAATTCACCCCTCCACTTT.

The chain links TRBV6-4 to TRBJ1-2; D gene ambiguous. The ends were cut back, 7 bases at V and 3 bases at J, with 18 bases in the middle. Germline loops: CDR1 MRHNA, CDR2 SNTAGT. The CDR3 totals 15 residues. The DNA of the CDR3 is TGTGCCAGCATCCCGGCCCCCGAGGATTACTATGGCTACACCTTC. Amino acid sequence: CASIPAPEDYYGYTF.

The chain employs TRBV5-1 and TRBJ2-5; possibly TRBD1 for D (6 bases). The V gene lost 2 bases and the J gene lost 1 base, with 9 bases spanning the gap. The germline V gene has CDR1 SGHRS and CDR2 YFSETQ. This CDR3 has 14 amino acids. CDR3 loop: CASSLQGIQETQYF. In nucleotides, the CDR3 is TGCGCCAGCAGCTTACAGGGAATCCAAGAGACCCAGTACTTC.

The chain joins TRBV4-1 to TRBJ2-7, with 8 bases matching TRBD1. The trim removed 1 base at V and 3 bases at J, leaving 8 bases unmatched. The CDR3 covers 16 residues. Germline V gives CDR1 MGHRA, CDR2 YSYEKL. The CDR3 DNA is TGCGCCAGCAGCCAAGGTGGACAGGGTATACGCTACGAGCAGTACTTC. Residues: CASSQGGQGIRYEQYF.

The chain has TRBV6-1 and TRBJ1-5; D is unclear. V was pared by 7 bases and J by 0 bases, with 13 bases between. CDR1 MNHNS and CDR2 SASEGT come from the germline V gene. The CDR3 runs 15 residues. CDR3 nucleotide sequence: TGTGCCAGCATTAAGATTCCAGGTAGCAATCAGCCCCAGCATTTT. It specifies CASIKIPGSNQPQHF.